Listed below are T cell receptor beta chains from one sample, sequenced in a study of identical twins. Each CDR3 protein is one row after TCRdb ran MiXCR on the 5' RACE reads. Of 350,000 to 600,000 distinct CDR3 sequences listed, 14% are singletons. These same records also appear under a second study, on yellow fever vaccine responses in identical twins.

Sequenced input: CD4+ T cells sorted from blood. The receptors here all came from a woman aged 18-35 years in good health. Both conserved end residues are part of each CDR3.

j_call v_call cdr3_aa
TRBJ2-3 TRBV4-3 CASSPALDYSSTDTQYF
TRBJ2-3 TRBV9 CASSVAVGSTDTQYF
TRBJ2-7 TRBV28 CASSLVESGRGEQYF
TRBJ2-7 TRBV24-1 CATSDPRQGTYEQYF
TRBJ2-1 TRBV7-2 CASGPPGLAGGNEQFF
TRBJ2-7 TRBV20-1 CSAIKLRGSYEQYF
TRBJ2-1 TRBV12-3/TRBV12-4 CASSLSVNEQFF
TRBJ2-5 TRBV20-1 CSARFGADQETQYF
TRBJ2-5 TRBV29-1 CSVEIIVQETQYF
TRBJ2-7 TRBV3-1 CASSQETGYYEQYF
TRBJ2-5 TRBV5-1 CASSLNVGSEETQYF
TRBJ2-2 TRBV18 CASSPLQGINTGELFF
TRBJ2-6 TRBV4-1 CASRSTGANVLTF
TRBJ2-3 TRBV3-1 CASSQNGRYTDTQYF
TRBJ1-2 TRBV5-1 CASSSPGQGVGYTF
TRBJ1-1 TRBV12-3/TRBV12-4 CASSSATGVTEAFF
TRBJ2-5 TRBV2 CASSEMAGGLGETQYF
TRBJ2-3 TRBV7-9 CASSLASSGMSPDTQYF
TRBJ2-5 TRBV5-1 CASSLGTKTTGETQYF
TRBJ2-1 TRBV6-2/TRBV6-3 CASRRGLAGDHEQFF
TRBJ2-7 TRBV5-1 CASSQPTSGINEQYF
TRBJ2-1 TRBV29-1 CSVGGLAGISNEQFF
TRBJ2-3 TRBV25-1 CASQSLAGAKHTQYF
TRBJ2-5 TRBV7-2 CASSLGGSGSGTQYF
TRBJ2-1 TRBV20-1 CSARDSGGAGEQFF
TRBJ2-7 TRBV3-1 CASSQVPVVSYEQYF
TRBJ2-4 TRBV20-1 CSAREPSGAKNIQYF
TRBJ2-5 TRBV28 CASSLTGTGGGETQYF
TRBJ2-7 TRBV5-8 CASSFQGFYEQYF
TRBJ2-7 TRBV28 CASSPSVGQYF
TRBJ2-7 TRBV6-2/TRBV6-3 CASLYTAGGPAEQYF
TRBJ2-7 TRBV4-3 CASSQDGADPYEQYF
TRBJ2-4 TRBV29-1 CSVESGGFGKNIQYF
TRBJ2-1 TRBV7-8 CASRSNGRGPYNEQFF
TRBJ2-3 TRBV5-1 CASSAGPLGGTDTQYF
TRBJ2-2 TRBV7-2 CASSLLAGGHTGELFF
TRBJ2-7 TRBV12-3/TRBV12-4 CASRLDLSSYEQYF
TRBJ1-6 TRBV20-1 CSASRGAGSPLHF
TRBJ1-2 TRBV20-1 CSATGDYGYTF
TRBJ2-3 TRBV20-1 CSASSPGGASTDTQYF
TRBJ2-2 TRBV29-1 CSVEGLAGTGELFF
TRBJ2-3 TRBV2 CASSVQGTSTDTQYF
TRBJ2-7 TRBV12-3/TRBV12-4 CASSLATLAGAYEQYF
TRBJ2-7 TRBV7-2 CASSFGLGDGEQYF
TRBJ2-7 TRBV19 CATRGGEFHEQYF
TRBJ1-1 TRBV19 CASARDKNTEAFF
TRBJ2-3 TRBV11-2 CASSVGGGSTDTQYF
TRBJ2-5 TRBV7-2 CASSPPQPGVQETQYF
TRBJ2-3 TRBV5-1 CASSPISETEDTQYF
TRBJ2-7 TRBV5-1 CASSPGTGVEQYF
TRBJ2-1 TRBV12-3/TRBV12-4 CASSYVQGFEQFF
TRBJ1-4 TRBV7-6 CASSPPSFTGKLFF
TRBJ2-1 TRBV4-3 CASSQDPGAYEQLF
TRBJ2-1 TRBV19 CASSIGTSFGEQFF